Each of the 4 T cell receptor beta chains below was sequenced from the same sample in a study of CD8+ T cells in alopecia areata. Extraction of RNA preceded its reverse transcription into cDNA, which served as the sequencing template. Method: immunoSEQ multiplex PCR; TCRdb's copy keeps in-frame clones and lacks some. This sample has about 99,000 clones, with 55% found just once. Sequenced: CD4+ T cells sorted from blood. These receptor sequences come from a human donor in good health.

The V and J genes are TRBV7-9 and TRBJ1-5; D is unclear. This CDR3 is 17 amino acids long. Trimming took 1 base from V and 1 from J, leaving 14 bases between them. Germline loops: CDR1 SEHNR, CDR2 FQNEAQ (reference sequence). In nucleotides, the CDR3 is TGTGCCAGCAGCTTAGACGGAAAAGGTATGAGCAATCAGCCCCAGCATTTT. Its translation is CASSLDGKGMSNQPQHF.

This rearrangement joins TRBV29-1 to TRBJ2-5; possible D gene TRBD2, 5 bases. CDR1 and CDR2 from the germline V gene are SQVTM and ANQGSEA. The CDR3 runs to 12 residues. V lost 3 bases and J 5 bases, leaving 10 bases between the germline ends. CDR3 amino acids: CSVDLLGETQYF. As DNA, the CDR3 is TGCAGCGTTGATTTACTAGGGGAGACCCAGTACTTC. Drawing the rest from reference TRBV29-1 and TRBJ2-5, the complete variable domain is SAVISQKPSRDICQRGTSLTIQCQVDSQVTMMFWYRQQPGQSLTLIATANQGSEATYESGFVIDKFPISRPNLTFSTLTVSNMSPEDSSIYLCSVDLLGETQYFGPGTRLLVL.

The chain links TRBV10-3 to TRBJ1-1; 9 bases align to TRBD1. V trimming: 10 bases; J trimming: 1 base; junction bases outside the gene matches: 19. The CDR3 runs 18 residues. From germline, CDR1 is ENHRY and CDR2 SYGVKD. The CDR3 coding sequence is TGTGCCAGCCGATGGACGAACGGGACAGGGAAGGGGAACACTGAAGCTTTCTTT. Its protein product is CASRWTNGTGKGNTEAFF.

The V call is TRBV30, the J call TRBJ2-7; TRBD1 matches at 7 bases. After removal of 3 bases from V and 5 bases from J, the junction contained 19 bases not matched to a gene. This CDR3 has 17 amino acids. Germline-derived CDR1 and CDR2 are GTSNPN and SVGIG (reference sequence). The CDR3 spells CAWSDSPGTGAVNEQYF. The CDR3, as DNA: TGTGCCTGGAGCGATTCCCCCGGTACAGGGGCCGTAAACGAGCAGTACTTC.